This TCR beta chain was profiled in a study of blood T cells in healthy people across ages. Using a J-beta primer mix together with a sample-barcoded 5' primer, a second PCR was run for roughly 6 to 12 cycles. Each CDR3 protein gets one entry after TCRdb re-called the 5' RACE reads with MiXCR. The sample includes about 290,000 distinct CDR3 sequences, roughly a quarter of them seen just once. General study results and limits: Expanded clonotype changes were possibly confounded by unknown donor CMV status.

The sample holds a few counts of this clonotype. Its target is unknown. Sequencing was done on a sample of blood. The sequence was collected from a woman aged 70 to 79 in good health.

The chain's CDR3 is CSVVGSGFDGYTF. The CDR3 DNA reads as TGCAGCGTTGTCGGGTCCGGGTTCGATGGCTACACCTTC. The chain joins TRBV29-1 to TRBJ1-2; D remains ambiguous. The ends were cut back, 4 bases at V and 6 bases at J, with 15 bases in the middle. The germline V gene has CDR1 SQVTM and CDR2 ANQGSEA. This CDR3 region has 13 residues. The entire variable domain, with the rest obtained from reference TRBV29-1 and TRBJ1-2, is as follows: SAVISQKPSRDICQRGTSLTIQCQVDSQVTMMFWYRQQPGQSLTLIATANQGSEATYESGFVIDKFPISRPNLTFSTLTVSNMSPEDSSIYLCSVVGSGFDGYTFGSGTRLTVV.